This entry features one T cell receptor (beta chain) sequence. As yet, its antigen is unknown. These data are taken from a study of OX40 agonist ivuxolimab in advanced cancers. Study overall: At doses from 0.01 to 10 mg/kg, patients were given intravenous ivuxolimab every 2 weeks. Previous treatment with anti-PD-1, anti-PD-L1 or anti-CTLA-4 therapy was allowed; over 35% had received some. Study-level findings and limits: Expanded clones tended on average to be more numerous among CD8+ T cells than CD4+.

TCRdb's table, derived via immunoSEQ multiplex PCR, lists solely in-frame clones and lacks some. The table lists 65,000 to 80,000 clones, 86% of them singletons. Autoimmune disease history or systemic immunosuppression barred patients. This TCR came from an adult with an advanced solid tumor such as melanoma, head and neck, liver or kidney cancer. The sequenced sample was CD4+ or CD8+ T cells sorted from blood, obtained in a trial of the OX40 agonist ivuxolimab.

The CDR3 DNA reads TGCGCCAGCAGTCCCGCCCCGGGGATCACAGATACGCAGTATTTT. Residues: CASSPAPGITDTQYF. This sequence joins TRBV5-1 and TRBJ2-3; D perhaps matches TRBD2 (5 bases). The CDR3 is 15 amino acids. V shed 5 bases and J shed 2 bases, with 15 bases lying between them. Germline lookup yields CDR1 SGHRS and CDR2 YFSETQ.